A single sample is the source of the 5 T cell receptor beta chains below, sequenced in a study of T-cell reconstitution after alpha-beta-depleted transplantation in children. As it was prepared, the TCRbeta library received unique molecular identifiers. One entry per CDR3 protein results from TCRdb running MiXCR on the PCR reads. Of just over 950,000 distinct CDR3 sequences listed, about 29% are singletons. The starting material was PBMCs, mostly from graft donor cells, obtained 360 days after TCRalphabeta/CD19-depleted stem cell transplant. These receptors came from a boy under two years old who had a stem cell transplant for SCID, so the T cells may come from the graft donor.

This clonotype was counted between two and nine times. CDR3 nucleotides: TGTGCCAGCAGCGCCGAAGGGACTAGCGGTCCGATAACGCAGTATTTT. Translating gives CASSAEGTSGPITQYF. The chain employs TRBV9 and TRBJ2-3; 11 bases fit TRBD2. CDR3 length: 16 residues. Germline trimming cut 3 bases from V and 9 bases from J; bases unmatched to any gene: 12. CDR1 and CDR2 from the germline V gene are SGDLS and YYNGEE. Combining the CDR3 with reference TRBV9 and TRBJ2-3 gives the whole variable domain DSGVTQTPKHLITATGQRVTLRCSPRSGDLSVYWYQQSLDQGLQFLIQYYNGEERAKGNILERFSAQQFPDLHSELNLSSLELGDSALYFCASSAEGTSGPITQYFGPGTRLTVL.

The V and J genes are TRBV10-3 and TRBJ2-6; D not resolved. The germline V gene has CDR1 ENHRY and CDR2 SYGVKD. Trimming cost V 2 bases and J 4 bases, with 0 bases left between them. The CDR3 sequence is 12 residues long. As DNA, the CDR3 is TGTGCCATCAGTGAGGGGGCCAACGTCCTGACTTTC. Protein: CAISEGANVLTF.

The chain recombines TRBV5-1 with TRBJ2-3; 8 nucleotides match TRBD1. The CDR3 has 16 residues. Unmatched junction bases numbered 10, after V lost 2 bases and J lost 5 bases. Germline values: CDR1 SGHRS, CDR2 YFSETQ. CDR3 sequence: CASSLTPTGVKDTQYF. CDR3 in DNA: TGCGCCAGCAGCTTAACCCCGACAGGGGTGAAAGATACGCAGTATTTT. Complete variable domain (other parts from reference TRBV5-1 and TRBJ2-3): KAGVTQTPRYLIKTRGQQVTLSCSPISGHRSVSWYQQTPGQGLQFLFEYFSETQRNKGNFPGRFSGRQFSNSRSEMNVSTLELGDSALYLCASSLTPTGVKDTQYFGPGTRLTVL.

The rearrangement uses TRBV12-5 and TRBJ2-3; no reliable D call. V dropped 6 bases and J dropped 4 bases, with 26 bases sitting between them. CDR1 and CDR2 from the germline V gene are LGHNT and FRNRAP. This CDR3 is 18 amino acids long. The CDR3: CASGVAPTWTQTPDTQYF. Here the CDR3 DNA reads TGTGCTAGTGGCGTGGCCCCTACTTGGACCCAAACCCCAGATACGCAGTATTTT.

A note on this clonotype: A read error may produce the germline difference seen at one junction end. The gene calls are TRBV12-3 or TRBV12-4 and TRBJ1-1; D gene uncertain. This CDR3 region has 12 residues. CDR3 sequence: CASSRWNSEAFF. CDR3 DNA sequence: TGTGCCAGCAGCCGTTGGAACTCTGAAGCTTTCTTT.